This is a list of T cell receptor beta chains from one sample in a study of blood T cell repertoires in COVID-19. Only in-frame clones appear in the TCRdb table, and some are missing; sequencing was by immunoSEQ multiplex PCR. This sample yields roughly 120,000 clones, of which 65% to 80% are seen a single time; 2% to 3% belongs to the top ten. The sample comprised peripheral blood. The receptors stem from a man aged 50 or older with acute or convalescent COVID-19. The CDR3 runs from the conserved cysteine through the conserved F or W. Fields, in order: CDR3 protein, CDR3 DNA, V gene, D gene, J gene, clone size. D genes are given only for firm matches. Expanded clones are given a class, and other clones once, few, many or no size at all.

CASSPKPQGAKSYEQYF	TGTGCCAGCAGTCCAAAGCCTCAGGGGGCGAAATCCTACGAGCAGTACTTC	TRBV27	TRBD1	TRBJ2-7	once
CASSFGTSGIYNEQFF	TGTGCCAGCAGCTTCGGGACTAGCGGGATCTACAATGAGCAGTTCTTC	TRBV7-3	TRBD2	TRBJ2-1	-
CASSSSSLFRGAGYTF	TGCGCCAGCAGCTCGAGCAGCTTATTTCGGGGGGCTGGCTACACCTTC	TRBV5-1	-	TRBJ1-2	-
CATSGGQGGTDTQYF	TGTGCCACCAGTGGCGGCCAGGGGGGTACAGATACGCAGTATTTT	TRBV24-1	-	TRBJ2-3	-
CATSRGRESNQPQHF	TGTGCCACCAGCAGAGGAAGGGAGAGCAATCAGCCCCAGCATTTT	TRBV15	-	TRBJ1-5	-
CASSHGLAGAYNEQFF	TGTGCCAGCAGCCACGGACTAGCGGGAGCTTACAATGAGCAGTTCTTC	TRBV7-2	TRBD2	TRBJ2-1	-
CAWNPDRLGNTIYF	TGTGCCTGGAATCCAGACAGGCTTGGAAACACCATATATTTT	TRBV30	-	TRBJ1-3	-
CASSLQGNEVDYGYTF	TGCGCCAGCAGCTTACAGGGGAATGAGGTCGACTATGGCTACACCTTC	TRBV5-1	TRBD1	TRBJ1-2	-
CATSESPRITNQETQYF	TGTGCCACCAGTGAGTCCCCCAGGATAACAAACCAAGAGACCCAGTACTTC	TRBV24-1	-	TRBJ2-5	-
CASRTGNSQPQHF	TGTGCCAGCAGGACCGGGAATTCTCAGCCCCAGCATTTT	TRBV6-5	-	TRBJ1-5	-
CATSRERNQHF	TGTGCCACCAGCAGAGAGAGAAACCAGCATTTT	TRBV15	-	TRBJ1-5	-
CASSPSGTGFSYEQYF	TGCGCCAGCAGCCCTTCCGGGACAGGGTTCTCCTACGAGCAGTACTTC	TRBV5-1	TRBD1	TRBJ2-7	-
CASSRGGEYGYTF	TGTGCCAGCAGTAGAGGGGGGGAGTATGGCTACACCTTC	TRBV6-5	-	TRBJ1-2	-
CASSPKGTGELFF	TGTGCCAGCAGCCCCAAGGGGACCGGGGAGCTGTTTTTT	TRBV6-5	-	TRBJ2-2	-
CASGETSGGYNEQFF	TGTGCCAGCGGCGAAACTAGCGGGGGGTACAATGAGCAGTTCTTC	TRBV10-3	TRBD2	TRBJ2-1	-
CASSLEWEVSSGANVLTF	TGCGCCAGCAGCTTGGAGTGGGAGGTTAGCTCTGGGGCCAACGTCCTGACTTTC	TRBV5-1	-	TRBJ2-6	many
CASAPTGGDTEAFF	TGTGCCAGCGCCCCTACGGGGGGGGACACTGAAGCTTTCTTT	TRBV7-9	-	TRBJ1-1	-
CASTTGQGNFGETQYF	TGTGCCAGCACCACCGGACAGGGAAATTTTGGGGAGACCCAGTACTTC	TRBV5-6	TRBD1	TRBJ2-5	-
CASSFPKETQYF	TGTGCCAGCAGTTTTCCAAAAGAGACCCAGTACTTC	TRBV12-3/TRBV12-4	-	TRBJ2-5	-
CASSREGQGARGYTF	TGCGCCAGCAGCCGAGAAGGACAGGGGGCTCGGGGCTACACCTTC	TRBV5-1	TRBD1	TRBJ1-2	-
CASSSGTGLPNEQFF	TGTGCCAGCAGTTCCGGGACAGGGTTACCGAATGAGCAGTTCTTC	TRBV6-5	TRBD1	TRBJ2-1	once
CASSPYPGNQPQHF	TGTGCCAGCAGCCCCTACCCCGGGAATCAGCCCCAGCATTTT	TRBV3-1/TRBV3-2	-	TRBJ1-5	-
CASSFGTQTTGANVLTF	TGCGCCAGCAGCTTTGGGACACAAACCACTGGGGCCAACGTCCTGACTTTC	TRBV5-1	-	TRBJ2-6	-
CASTQRGGRDEQFF	TGTGCCAGTACACAGCGGGGGGGCCGCGATGAGCAGTTCTTC	TRBV19	TRBD2	TRBJ2-1	-
CASSPGQGGTRINEKLFF	TGCGCCAGCAGCCCCGGACAGGGTGGTACGAGGATTAATGAAAAACTGTTTTTT	TRBV5-1	TRBD1	TRBJ1-4	-